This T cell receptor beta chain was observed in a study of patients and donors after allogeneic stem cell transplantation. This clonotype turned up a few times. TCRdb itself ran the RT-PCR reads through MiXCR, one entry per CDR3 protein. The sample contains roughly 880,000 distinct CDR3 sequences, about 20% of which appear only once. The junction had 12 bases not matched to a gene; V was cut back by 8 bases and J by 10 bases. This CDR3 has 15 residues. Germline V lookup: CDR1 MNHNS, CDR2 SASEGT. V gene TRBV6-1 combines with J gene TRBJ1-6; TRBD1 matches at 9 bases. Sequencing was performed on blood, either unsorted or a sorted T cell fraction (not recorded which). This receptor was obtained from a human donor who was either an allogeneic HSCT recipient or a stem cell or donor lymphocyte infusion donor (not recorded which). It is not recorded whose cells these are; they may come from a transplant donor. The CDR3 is CASRIPGQGDSPLHF. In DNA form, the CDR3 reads TGTGCCAGCCGAATTCCGGGACAGGGTGACTCACCCCTCCACTTT.